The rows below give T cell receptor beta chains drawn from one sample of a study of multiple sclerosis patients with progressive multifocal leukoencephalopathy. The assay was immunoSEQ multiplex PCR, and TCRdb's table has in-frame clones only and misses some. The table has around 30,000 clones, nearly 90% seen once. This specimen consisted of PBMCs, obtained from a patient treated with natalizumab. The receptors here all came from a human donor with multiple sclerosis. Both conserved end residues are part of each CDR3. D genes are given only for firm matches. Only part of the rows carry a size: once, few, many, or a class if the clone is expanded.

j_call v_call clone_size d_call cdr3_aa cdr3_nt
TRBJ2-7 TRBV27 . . CASSLYGTESYEQYF TGTGCCAGCAGTTTATATGGGACCGAGTCCTACGAGCAGTACTTC
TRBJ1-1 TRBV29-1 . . CSPSPLGAEAFF TGCAGCCCTAGCCCCCTGGGGGCTGAAGCTTTCTTT
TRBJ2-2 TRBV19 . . CASNANTGELFF TGTGCCAGTAACGCGAACACCGGGGAGCTGTTTTTT
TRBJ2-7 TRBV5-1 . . CASSLAIPVRAGNEQYF TGCGCCAGCAGCTTGGCCATTCCAGTCAGGGCGGGAAACGAGCAGTACTTC
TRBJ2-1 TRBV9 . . CASSAAGTPDLQFF TGTGCCAGCAGCGCGGCCGGGACCCCGGACCTACAGTTCTTC
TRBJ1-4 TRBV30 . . CAWSVGQVPNEKLFF TGTGCCTGGAGTGTGGGTCAGGTTCCTAATGAAAAACTGTTTTTT
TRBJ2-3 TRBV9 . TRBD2 CASGLAGGPDTQYF TGTGCCAGCGGACTAGCGGGAGGGCCAGATACGCAGTATTTT
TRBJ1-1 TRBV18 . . CASSPQKSSGVAFF TGTGCCAGCTCACCACAGAAGTCTTCGGGGGTGGCTTTCTTT
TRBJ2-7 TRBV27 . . CASSLSLPLNNYEQYF TGTGCCAGCAGTTTATCGCTCCCTCTTAATAACTACGAGCAGTACTTC
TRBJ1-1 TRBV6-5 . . CASSYSIRSVSSEAFF TGTGCCAGCAGTTACTCGATCCGGAGCGTTAGTAGTGAAGCTTTCTTT
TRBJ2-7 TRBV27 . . CASRQRQSYSYEQYF TGTGCCAGCAGGCAGAGACAGTCTTACTCCTACGAGCAGTACTTC
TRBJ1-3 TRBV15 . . CATSYGGGLGNTIYF TGTGCCACCAGCTATGGTGGGGGTTTGGGAAACACCATATATTTT
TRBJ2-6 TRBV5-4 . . CASSLSDSHPGANVLTF TGTGCCAGCAGCTTGAGCGACTCCCACCCTGGGGCCAACGTCCTGACTTTC
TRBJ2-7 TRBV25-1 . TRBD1 CASLDRSYEQYF TGTGCCAGCCTGGACAGGTCTTACGAGCAGTACTTC
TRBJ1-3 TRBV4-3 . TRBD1 CASSQGPDRGSGNTIYF TGCGCCAGCAGCCAAGGGCCGGACAGGGGCTCTGGAAACACCATATATTTT
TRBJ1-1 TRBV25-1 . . CASSEGYEAFF TGTGCCAGCAGTGAAGGTTATGAAGCTTTCTTT
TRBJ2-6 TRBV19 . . CASSSNSGANVLTF TGTGCCAGTAGTTCGAACTCTGGGGCCAACGTCCTGACTTTC
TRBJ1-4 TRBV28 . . CASSLDEKLFF TGTGCCAGCAGTTTGGATGAAAAACTGTTTTTT
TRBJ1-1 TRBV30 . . CAWGWDTDTEAFF TGTGCCTGGGGATGGGACACCGACACTGAAGCTTTCTTT
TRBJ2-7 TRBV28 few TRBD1 CASRISLGQGREQYF TGTGCCAGCAGAATCTCCCTTGGACAGGGGCGCGAGCAGTACTTC
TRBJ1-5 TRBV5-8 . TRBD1 CASSLGQGAQNQPQHF TGTGCCAGCAGCCTAGGACAGGGGGCTCAAAATCAGCCCCAGCATTTT
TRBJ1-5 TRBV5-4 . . CASSLGPTDNQPQHF TGTGCCAGCAGCTTGGGACCGACGGACAATCAGCCCCAGCATTTT
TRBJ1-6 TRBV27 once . CASSSPGRTVYNSPLHF TGTGCCAGCAGTTCCCCCGGTCGGACGGTCTATAATTCACCCCTCCACTTT
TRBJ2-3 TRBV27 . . CASSLGDTQYF TGTGCCAGCAGTTTAGGGGATACGCAGTATTTT
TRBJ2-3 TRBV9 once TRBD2 CASSGGTSGLGTQYF TGTGCCAGCAGCGGAGGGACTAGCGGGTTAGGTACGCAGTATTTT
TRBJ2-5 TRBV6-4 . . CASILRTRSGETQYF TGTGCCAGCATCCTACGAACGAGGAGCGGGGAGACCCAGTACTTC
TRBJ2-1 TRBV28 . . CASSLLGVYNEQFF TGTGCCAGCAGTTTATTGGGAGTCTACAATGAGCAGTTCTTC
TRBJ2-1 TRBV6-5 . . CASSSSWVSYNEQFF TGTGCCAGCAGTTCCTCTTGGGTCTCCTACAATGAGCAGTTCTTC
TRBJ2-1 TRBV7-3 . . CASSTSSYNEQFF TGTGCCAGCAGCACGAGCTCCTACAATGAGCAGTTCTTC